This T cell receptor beta chain was observed in a study of shared clonotypes between healthy human individuals. Study information: Three plates were used per donor for CD4 naive, three for CD4 memory, two for CD8 naive and one for CD8 memory.

The method was immunoSEQ multiplex PCR; TCRdb's version includes in-frame clones alone and lacks a portion of them. This sample has over a million clones, with around 95% found just once. The sample holds one count of this clone. The source material was naive CD4+ T cells sorted from blood. Subset: CD45RA+ positively selected. This clonotype originated in a man younger than 40 in good health.

The chain's CDR3 is CATSRDRGLAGDEETQYF. In DNA, the CDR3 is TGTGCCACCAGCAGAGATCGAGGACTAGCGGGGGATGAAGAGACCCAGTACTTC. The J gene is TRBJ2-5, the V gene TRBV15; 13 bases agree with TRBD2. The germline V gene has CDR1 LNHNV and CDR2 YYDKDF (reference sequence). CDR3 length: 18 amino acids. With V trimmed by 0 bases and J by 3 bases, 7 bases remained unmatched.